The next 14 T cell receptor beta chains were all read from a single sample in a study of T cells in Graves' hyperthyroidism and ophthalmopathy. RNA transcripts provided the source from which TCR beta CDR3 regions were amplified. Researchers ran a first-round RT-PCR on the TCR CDR3 using the HTBI primer set. From the multiplex PCR reads, TCRdb called clonotypes with MiXCR, one entry per CDR3 protein. The repertoire holds hundreds of thousands of distinct CDR3 sequences, with 35% as singletons. Sequencing was performed on blood. The receptor source for this set is a woman aged 35 to 49 with Graves' hyperthyroidism.

Comments on this clonotype: A much more abundant neighbour one base away suggests this may be a read error. The rearrangement links TRBV7-9 to TRBJ2-7; the match to TRBD1 covers 7 bases. Germline V gives CDR1 SEHNR, CDR2 FQNEAQ (reference sequence). The CDR3 has 13 residues. CDR3 nucleotides: TGTGCCGGCAGCTTAGAGACAGGGCGCGAGCAGTACTTC. Protein sequence: CAGSLETGREQYF.

J is TRBJ1-6 and V is TRBV11-2; D possibly corresponds to TRBD1 (6 bases). The CDR3 length is 15 residues. Germline assignment: CDR1 SGHAT and CDR2 FQNNGV. Trimming took 5 bases from V and 9 from J, leaving 17 bases between them. The CDR3 DNA reads TGTGCCAGCAGCGGGGTGGGGGGCTTCAGTTCACCCCTCCACTTT. Protein sequence: CASSGVGGFSSPLHF.

There are a few counts of this clonotype. At one of its ends the junction is not consistent with the germline gene, which may arise from a read error. The chain uses TRBV10-1 and TRBJ2-7, with a tentative D call TRBD1 (6 bases). CDR3 length: 13 amino acids. The germline CDR1 and CDR2 sequences are WNHNN and SYGVQD (reference sequence). CDR3 sequence reads: CASSFDRTSEQYF. In DNA form, the CDR3 reads TGTGCCAGCAGTTTTGACAGGACAAGCGAGCAGTACTTC.

This rearrangement joins TRBV7-2 to TRBJ1-1; 7 bases agree with TRBD1. Germline loops: CDR1 SGHTA, CDR2 FQGNSA. With V trimmed by 5 bases and J by 1 base, 7 bases remained unmatched. The CDR3 covers 15 residues. CDR3 bases: TGTGCCAGCAGCGTGCAGGGACAGCCGAACACTGAAGCTTTCTTT. The encoded protein is CASSVQGQPNTEAFF.

This clonotype was recorded a few times. This chain uses TRBV12-3 or TRBV12-4 with TRBJ1-1, with D unclear. Trimming cost V 2 bases and J 6 bases, with 7 bases left between them. The CDR3 spans 12 residues. The CDR3 loop reads CASSLPPSEAFF. In DNA form, the CDR3 reads TGTGCCAGCAGTTTACCTCCCTCTGAAGCTTTCTTT.

The CDR3 spells CSTQTTNTGELFF. CDR3 nucleotide sequence: TGCAGTACCCAGACTACGAACACCGGGGAGCTGTTTTTT. This chain links TRBV20-1 with TRBJ2-2, with D possibly TRBD2 on 5 matching bases. The CDR3 is 13 residues long. CDR1 is DFQATT, CDR2 SNEGSKA, per germline (reference sequence). The ends were cut back, 8 bases at V and 0 bases at J, with 10 bases in the middle.

This clonotype appeared many times. The V and J genes are TRBV12-3 or TRBV12-4 and TRBJ2-7, with no clear D. With 4 bases removed from V and 0 bases from J, the gap between germline ends came to 10 bases. The CDR3 contains 14 residues. The CDR3 loop is CASSSGRTSYEQYF. In DNA form, the CDR3 reads TGTGCCAGCAGTTCCGGACGGACCTCCTACGAGCAGTACTTC.

This chain links TRBV2 with TRBJ2-2; the match to TRBD2 covers 10 bases. The CDR3 is 16 amino acids. CDR1 is SNHLY, CDR2 FYNNEI, per germline. V lost 5 bases to trimming and J lost 7 bases; unmatched junction nucleotides: 10. CDR3 DNA: TGTGCCAGCAGTACCGCTAGCGGGAGTCAGGACGGGGAGCTGTTTTTT. It specifies CASSTASGSQDGELFF.

The DNA of the CDR3 is TGCAGTGCTGACCGGGAAGAGCAGTACTTC. This codes for CSADREEQYF. The chain is built from TRBV20-1 and TRBJ2-7; TRBD2 is a possible D gene (5 bases). V was clipped by 5 bases and J by 7 bases, with 9 bases between them. This CDR3 is 10 amino acids long. Germline loops: CDR1 DFQATT, CDR2 SNEGSKA (reference sequence).

The chain employs TRBV20-1 and TRBJ1-5; 7 positions agree with TRBD1. The CDR3 is made up of 18 amino acids. Germline lookup yields CDR1 DFQATT and CDR2 SNEGSKA (reference sequence). Losses at the gene ends were 0 bases for V and 5 bases for J; bases not matched to a gene: 16. The CDR3 is CSAREGGASGQGDQPQHF. For the CDR3, the DNA is TGCAGTGCTAGAGAAGGGGGTGCGAGTGGGCAGGGGGATCAGCCCCAGCATTTT.

This clonotype was seen more than once but under ten times. The gene calls are TRBV5-8 and TRBJ1-4, with 7 bases aligning to TRBD1. The germline gives CDR1 SGHTS, CDR2 YDEGEE. The CDR3 has 15 residues. V gave up 4 bases and J gave up 5 bases; unmatched junction bases: 8. The CDR3 coding sequence is TGTGCCAGCAGCATCCGGGACAGCCTCAATGAAAAACTGTTTTTT. It specifies CASSIRDSLNEKLFF.

This clonotype was found a few times. The chain has TRBV13 and TRBJ2-7; D possibly corresponds to TRBD2 (5 bases). V gave up 5 bases and J gave up 2 bases, with 16 bases separating them. Germline values: CDR1 PRHDT, CDR2 FYEKMQ (reference sequence). CDR3 length equals 15 residues. The CDR3 DNA reads TGTGCCAGCAGCGAGCAGACCAGCGGTACCTACGAGCAGTACTTC. Protein sequence: CASSEQTSGTYEQYF.

This clonotype turned up a few times. The chain couples TRBV5-5 to TRBJ2-7, with D possibly being TRBD2 (5 bases). CDR1 and CDR2 (germline): SGHKS, YYEKEE (reference sequence). This CDR3 spans 15 amino acids. The V end was cut by 0 bases, the J end by 1 base, with 11 bases between. The CDR3 bases are TGTGCCAGCAGCTTGGTTTTGAGGGCTTCCTACGAGCAGTACTTC. It encodes CASSLVLRASYEQYF.

This clonotype was recorded many times. V usage is TRBV10-1 and J usage is TRBJ1-1, with D unclear. Germline V gene sequence: CDR1 WNHNN, CDR2 SYGVQD (reference sequence). The V end lost 4 bases, the J end lost 2 bases, and 8 bases lay between the germline ends. The CDR3 loop spans 13 amino acids. The CDR3 sequence: CASSAQINTEAFF. The CDR3 region has the DNA TGCGCCAGCAGTGCTCAGATAAACACTGAAGCTTTCTTT.